This section outlines one TCR beta chain sequence together with its context. Antigen: not known. The V and J ends lost 4 bases and 5 bases respectively, with 9 bases between them. The CDR3 contains 12 residues. The germline CDR1 and CDR2 sequences are KGHSH and LQKENI. These data belong to a study of cytomegalovirus exposure and HLA in healthy donors. Study-level results: Sequences of the TCR beta chain were said to predict the HLA-A and HLA-B alleles of most subjects accurately. Other equally common chains were less clonally expanded than HLA-associated TCR beta chains, a later analysis showed.

This PCR relied on a set of 60 Vbeta primers and 13 Jbeta primers. Method: immunoSEQ multiplex PCR; TCRdb's copy keeps in-frame clones and lacks some. The sample yields 37,000 or so clones, roughly 76% seen once. The J gene is TRBJ2-7, the V gene TRBV18; D possibly corresponds to TRBD1 (6 bases). The receptor was derived from a woman between 35 and 50 years old in good health and CMV-seronegative. The specimen sequenced was PBMCs. CDR3 loop: CASSRDRNEQYF. CDR3 in DNA: TGTGCCAGCTCACGAGACAGGAACGAGCAGTACTTC.